This TCR beta chain is from a study of cytomegalovirus exposure and HLA in healthy donors. This CDR3 is built from 15 residues. Looked up from germline, CDR1 is SGHNT and CDR2 is YYREEE (reference sequence). Between the trimmed V and J ends, which lost 4 bases and 4 bases, there was a span of 14 bases. In the PCR, 60 Vbeta and 13 Jbeta primers were used. Clones were read by immunoSEQ multiplex PCR, and TCRdb kept only the in-frame ones, dropping some. The repertoire holds roughly 120,000 clones, about 81% seen once, with about 1% in the top ten. Study-wide results and caveats: In a later analysis, HLA-associated beta chains showed higher expansion and lower generation probabilities than comparable chains.

In the case of this clone: Its cognate antigen is unknown.

This clonotype originated in a young woman in good health and CMV-seronegative. The rearrangement joins TRBV5-4 to TRBJ1-4; a weak D match, TRBD1 (6 bases). The sequencing sample was made of PBMCs. The CDR3 nucleotides read TGTGCCAGCAGCGCCCCGGGAGGGGGTAATGAAAAACTGTTTTTT. Its translation: CASSAPGGGNEKLFF.